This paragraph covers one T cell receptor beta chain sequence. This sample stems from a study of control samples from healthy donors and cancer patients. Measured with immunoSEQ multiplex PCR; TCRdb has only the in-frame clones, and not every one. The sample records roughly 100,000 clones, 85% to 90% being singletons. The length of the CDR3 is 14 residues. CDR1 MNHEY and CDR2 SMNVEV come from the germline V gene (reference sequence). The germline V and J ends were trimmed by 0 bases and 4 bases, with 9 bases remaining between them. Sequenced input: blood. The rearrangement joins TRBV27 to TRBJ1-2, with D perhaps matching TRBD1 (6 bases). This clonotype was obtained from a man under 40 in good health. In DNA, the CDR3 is TGTGCCAGCAGTTTATCACAGGGTATCTATGGCTACACCTTC. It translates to CASSLSQGIYGYTF.